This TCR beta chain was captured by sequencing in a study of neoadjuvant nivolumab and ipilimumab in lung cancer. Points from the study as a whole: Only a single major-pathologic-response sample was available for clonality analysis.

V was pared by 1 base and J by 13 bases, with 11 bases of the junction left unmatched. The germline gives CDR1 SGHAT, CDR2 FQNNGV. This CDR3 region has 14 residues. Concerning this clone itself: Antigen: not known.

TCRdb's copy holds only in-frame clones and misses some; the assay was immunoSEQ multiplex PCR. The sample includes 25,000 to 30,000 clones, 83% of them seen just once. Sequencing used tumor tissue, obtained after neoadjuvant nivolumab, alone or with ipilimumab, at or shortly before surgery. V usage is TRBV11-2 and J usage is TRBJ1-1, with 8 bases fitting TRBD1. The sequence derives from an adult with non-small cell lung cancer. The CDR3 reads CASSLGQQGGHFFF. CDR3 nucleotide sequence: TGTGCCAGCAGCTTAGGCCAACAGGGGGGACATTTTTTCTTT.